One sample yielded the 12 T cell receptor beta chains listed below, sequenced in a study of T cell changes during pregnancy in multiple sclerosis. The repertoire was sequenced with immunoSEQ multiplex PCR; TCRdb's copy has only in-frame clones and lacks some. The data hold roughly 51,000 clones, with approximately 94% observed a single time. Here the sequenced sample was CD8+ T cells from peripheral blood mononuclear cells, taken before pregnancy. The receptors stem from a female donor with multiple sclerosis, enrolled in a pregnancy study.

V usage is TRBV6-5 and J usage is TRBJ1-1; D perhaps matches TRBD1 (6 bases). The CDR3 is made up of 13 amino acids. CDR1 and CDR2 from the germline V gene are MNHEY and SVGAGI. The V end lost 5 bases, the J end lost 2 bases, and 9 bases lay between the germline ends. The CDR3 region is CASSHRVNTEAFF. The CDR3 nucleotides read TGTGCCAGCAGTCACAGGGTTAACACTGAAGCTTTCTTT.

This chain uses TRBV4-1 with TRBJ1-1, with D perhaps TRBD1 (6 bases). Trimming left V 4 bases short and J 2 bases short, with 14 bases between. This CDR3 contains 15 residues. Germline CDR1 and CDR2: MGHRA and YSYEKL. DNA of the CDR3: TGCGCCAGCAGCCTCATCCCGGACAGTAACACTGAAGCTTTCTTT. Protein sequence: CASSLIPDSNTEAFF.

The CDR3 protein is CASRGDSARYEQYF. Here the CDR3 DNA reads TGTGCCAGCAGAGGGGACTCAGCCCGCTACGAGCAGTACTTC. The chain recombines TRBV6-1 with TRBJ2-7, with D tentatively TRBD2 (6 bases). Trimming removed 6 bases from V and 3 bases from J, with 15 bases in between. This CDR3 contains 14 residues. CDR1 is MNHNS and CDR2 is SASEGT in the germline V gene.

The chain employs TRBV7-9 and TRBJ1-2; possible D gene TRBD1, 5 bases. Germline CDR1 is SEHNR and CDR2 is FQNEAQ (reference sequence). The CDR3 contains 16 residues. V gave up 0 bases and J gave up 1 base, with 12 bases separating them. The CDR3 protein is CASSLAETAINYGYTF. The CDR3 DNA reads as TGTGCCAGCAGCTTAGCGGAGACAGCAATTAACTATGGCTACACCTTC. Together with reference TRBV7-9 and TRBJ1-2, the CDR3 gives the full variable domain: DTGVSQNPRHKITKRGQNVTFRCDPISEHNRLYWYRQTLGQGPEFLTYFQNEAQLEKSRLLSDRFSAERPKGSFSTLEIQRTEQGDSAMYLCASSLAETAINYGYTFGSGTRLTVV.

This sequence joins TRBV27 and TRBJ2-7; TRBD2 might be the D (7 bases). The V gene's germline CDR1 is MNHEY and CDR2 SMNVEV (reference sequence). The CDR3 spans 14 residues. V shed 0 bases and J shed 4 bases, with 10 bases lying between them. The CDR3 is CASSLSGGPYEQYF. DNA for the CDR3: TGTGCCAGCAGTTTATCGGGGGGGCCTTACGAGCAGTACTTC.

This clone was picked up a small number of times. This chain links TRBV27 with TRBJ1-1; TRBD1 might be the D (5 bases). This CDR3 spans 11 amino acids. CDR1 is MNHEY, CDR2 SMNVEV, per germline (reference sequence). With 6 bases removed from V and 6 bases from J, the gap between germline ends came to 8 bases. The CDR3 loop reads CASRQGPEAFF. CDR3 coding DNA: TGTGCCAGCAGGCAGGGCCCTGAAGCTTTCTTT.

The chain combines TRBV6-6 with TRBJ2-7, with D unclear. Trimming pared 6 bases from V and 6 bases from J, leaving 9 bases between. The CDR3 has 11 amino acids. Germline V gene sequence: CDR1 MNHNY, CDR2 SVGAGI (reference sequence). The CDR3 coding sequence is TGTGCCAGCAGCGCTAATATCGAGCAGTACTTC. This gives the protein CASSANIEQYF.

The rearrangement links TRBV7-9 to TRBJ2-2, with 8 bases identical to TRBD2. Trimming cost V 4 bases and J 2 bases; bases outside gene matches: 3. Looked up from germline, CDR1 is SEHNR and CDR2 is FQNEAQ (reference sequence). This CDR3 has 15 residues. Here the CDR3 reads CASSSGLANTGELFF. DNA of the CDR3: TGTGCCAGCAGCTCAGGACTAGCAAACACCGGGGAGCTGTTTTTT. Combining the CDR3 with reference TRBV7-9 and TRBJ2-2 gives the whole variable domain DTGVSQNPRHKITKRGQNVTFRCDPISEHNRLYWYRQTLGQGPEFLTYFQNEAQLEKSRLLSDRFSAERPKGSFSTLEIQRTEQGDSAMYLCASSSGLANTGELFFGEGSRLTVL.

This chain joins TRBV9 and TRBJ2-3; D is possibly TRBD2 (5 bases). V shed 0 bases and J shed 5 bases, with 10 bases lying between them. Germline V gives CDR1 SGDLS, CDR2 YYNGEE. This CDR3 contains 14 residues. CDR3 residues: CASSVGGAGDTQYF. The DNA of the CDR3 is TGTGCCAGCAGCGTAGGCGGCGCGGGAGATACGCAGTATTTT.

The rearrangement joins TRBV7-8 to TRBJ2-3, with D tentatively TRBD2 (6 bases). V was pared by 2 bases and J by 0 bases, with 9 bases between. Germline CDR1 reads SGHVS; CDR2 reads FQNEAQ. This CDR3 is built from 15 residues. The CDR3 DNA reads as TGTGCCAGCAGCTTACTCAGCGGGAGCACAGATACGCAGTATTTT. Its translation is CASSLLSGSTDTQYF.

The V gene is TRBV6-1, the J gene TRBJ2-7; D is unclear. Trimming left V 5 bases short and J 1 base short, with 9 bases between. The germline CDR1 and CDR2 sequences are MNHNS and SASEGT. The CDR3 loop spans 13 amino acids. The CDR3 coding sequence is TGTGCCAGCAGTTTAGTGTCTTCCTACGAGCAGTACTTC. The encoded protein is CASSLVSSYEQYF.

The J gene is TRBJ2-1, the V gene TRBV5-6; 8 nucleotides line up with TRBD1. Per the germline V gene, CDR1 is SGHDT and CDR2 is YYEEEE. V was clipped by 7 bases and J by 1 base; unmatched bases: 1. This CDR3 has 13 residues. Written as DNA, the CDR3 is TGTGCCAGCGGGACAGGATCCTACAATGAGCAGTTCTTC. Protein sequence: CASGTGSYNEQFF.